Each of the 3 T cell receptor beta chains below was sequenced from the same sample in a study of OX40 agonist ivuxolimab in advanced cancers. TCRdb keeps only in-frame clones here, not all; method: immunoSEQ multiplex PCR. The sample lists more than 80,000 clones, around 94% occurring once. Source: CD4+ or CD8+ T cells sorted from blood, taken in a trial of the OX40 agonist ivuxolimab. These receptors all come from an adult with an advanced solid tumor such as melanoma, head and neck, liver or kidney cancer.

The chain has TRBV4-3 and TRBJ1-1; D gene ambiguous. V was pared by 2 bases and J by 10 bases, with 20 bases between. The CDR3 loop spans 15 amino acids. Per the germline V gene, CDR1 is LGHNA and CDR2 is YSLEER. In DNA, the CDR3 is TGCGCCAGCAGCCAATTGGTTCAGGCGGCCATAGGAGCTTTCTTT. Its protein product is CASSQLVQAAIGAFF.

In the case of this clone: A junction boundary mismatches the germline segment, possibly from a read error. This chain joins TRBV27 and TRBJ2-2; 10 bases fit TRBD2. This CDR3 region has 16 residues. Germline V lookup: CDR1 MNHEY, CDR2 SMNVEV (reference sequence). CDR3 bases: TGTGCCAGCCGTTTCACTAGCGGGACGAACACCGGGGAGCTGTTTTTT. It encodes CASRFTSGTNTGELFF.

The J gene is TRBJ2-7, the V gene TRBV14, with 13 nucleotides matching TRBD2. Trimming cost V 1 base and J 0 bases; bases outside gene matches: 6. The CDR3 is 18 amino acids. Germline V gene sequence: CDR1 SGHDN, CDR2 FVKESK. The CDR3 region has the DNA TGTGCCAGCAGCCAAGGGACTAGCGGGGGCCTGAGCTCCTACGAGCAGTACTTC. As protein: CASSQGTSGGLSSYEQYF.